This T cell receptor (beta chain) was found in a study of shared clonotypes between healthy human individuals. At the level of the study: CD4 naive cells filled three plates per donor, CD4 memory three, CD8 naive two and CD8 memory one.

Study-level points and caveats: The sharing of 4% to 5.5% of naive CD4 clonotypes was seen across a few donors. A generally larger estimated richness was seen in naive subsets than in memory subsets.

Positively selected for CCR7, the CD45RO-negative cells used as naive CD8 cells excluded terminally differentiated effector memory CD45RA+ cells. The healthy adult donors were HIV-negative and reported no recent acute infections or vaccinations. The CDR3 contains 18 residues. Per the germline V gene, CDR1 is SGHVS and CDR2 is FNYEAQ. The V and J ends lost 5 bases and 3 bases, in that order; junction bases with no gene match: 19. TCRdb keeps only in-frame clones here, not all; method: immunoSEQ multiplex PCR. The repertoire holds around 2.1 million clones, approximately 94% seen once, with roughly 1.7% in the top ten. Note on this clone: Its antigen is not known.

V is TRBV7-6 and J is TRBJ2-7; 7 nucleotides align to TRBD2. The sample taken for sequencing was naive CD8+ T cells from PBMCs. This sequence was found in a man aged 18-30 years in good health. Some clones in this sample may be carry-over from other donors' samples. The CDR3 sequence is CASSPRSSAGLGDYEQYF. The CDR3 bases are TGTGCCAGCAGCCCCCGCTCAAGCGCAGGACTAGGGGACTACGAGCAGTACTTC. The variable domain in full, with the rest retrieved from reference TRBV7-6 and TRBJ2-7, is GAGVSQSPRYKVTKRGQDVALRCDPISGHVSLYWYRQALGQGPEFLTYFNYEAQQDKSGLPNDRFSAERPEGSISTLTIQRTEQRDSAMYRCASSPRSSAGLGDYEQYFGPGTRLTVT.